What follows describes a single T cell receptor (beta chain). What it binds is not known. CDR1 MDHEN and CDR2 SYDVKM come from the germline V gene. Trimming shortened V by 8 bases and J by 6 bases, and 14 bases separated the two germline ends. The CDR3 sequence is 13 residues long. Measured with immunoSEQ multiplex PCR; TCRdb has only the in-frame clones, and not every one. This sample has more than 150,000 clones; more than 85% occur once, and the top ten carry approximately 4.8%. The sample belongs to a study of T cell responses to AZD1222 COVID-19 vaccine. Whole-study context: Pooled samples include second doses given at about 4 or 12 weeks.

Study-level findings and limits: The donor group comprised mostly white British people and more females; the analysis possibly underestimated clonal diversity. Reportedly, nearly half the spike-specific TCRs target unmutated variant regions.

This sequence was found in an adult in good health. This chain links TRBV28 with TRBJ2-4, with unresolved D. This specimen was peripheral blood, taken on day 0 of AZD1222 vaccination. The CDR3 sequence: CASLSANGNIQYF. CDR3 nucleotide sequence: TGTGCCAGCCTGAGCGCTAATGGAAACATTCAGTACTTC.